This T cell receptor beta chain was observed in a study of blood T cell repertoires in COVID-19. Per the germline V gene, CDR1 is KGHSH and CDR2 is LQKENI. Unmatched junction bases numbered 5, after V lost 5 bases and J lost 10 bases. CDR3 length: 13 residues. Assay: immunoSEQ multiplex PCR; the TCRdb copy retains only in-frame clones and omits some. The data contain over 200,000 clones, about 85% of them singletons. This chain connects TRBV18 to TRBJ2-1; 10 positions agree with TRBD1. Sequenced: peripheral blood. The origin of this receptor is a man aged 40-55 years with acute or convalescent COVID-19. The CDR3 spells CASSSTGGREQFF. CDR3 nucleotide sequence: TGTGCCAGCTCATCGACAGGGGGCAGGGAGCAGTTCTTC. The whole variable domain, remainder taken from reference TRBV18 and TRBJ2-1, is NAGVMQNPRHLVRRRGQEARLRCSPMKGHSHVYWYRQLPEEGLKFMVYLQKENIIDESGMPKERFSAEFPKEGPSILRIQQVVRGDSAAYFCASSSTGGREQFFGPGTRLTVL.